The rows below give T cell receptor beta chains drawn from one sample of a study of regulatory T cells in long-lasting Graves disease. TCRdb ran MiXCR on the multiplex PCR reads and lists one entry per CDR3 protein. The profile shows some 440,000 distinct CDR3 sequences, less than 25% of them singletons. The input for sequencing was peripheral blood mononuclear cells (PBMCs), taken when the disease was refractory, from a patient treated with antithyroid drugs. These receptor sequences come from a female donor with Graves disease. Each CDR3 is given with its conserved first and last residue. A D gene is named only where the DNA matches it firmly. Part of the rows lack a size; the others show once, few, many or a class for expanded clones.

abundance,v_gene,j_gene,d_gene,CDR3nt,CDR3aa
NA,TRBV2,TRBJ1-1,NA,TGTGGCAGCAGGGTTTTTCAGCGAGACACTGAAGCTTTCTTT,CGSRVFQRDTEAFF
many,TRBV11-2,TRBJ1-3,NA,TGTGCCAGCAGCCCCGGGACGTCTTACTCTGGAAACACCATATATTTT,CASSPGTSYSGNTIYF
NA,TRBV5-1,TRBJ2-5,NA,TGCGCCAGCAGCTTGGGACAGATAGAGACCCAGTACTTC,CASSLGQIETQYF
many,TRBV6-5,TRBJ2-2,NA,TGTGCCAGCAGTTACCAACCAATAAACACCGGGGAGCTGTTTTTT,CASSYQPINTGELFF
many,TRBV28,TRBJ1-1,NA,TGTGCCAGCAGTCCTCCGGGTCGCCTAAAACGTAACGCTGAAGCTTTCTTT,CASSPPGRLKRNAEAFF
many,TRBV5-1,TRBJ1-1,NA,TGCGCCAGCAGCTCGTTCGGGCTGAACACTGAAGCTTTCTTT,CASSSFGLNTEAFF
once,TRBV3-1,TRBJ1-2,TRBD1,TGTGCCAGCAGCCAAGGGACAGGGAATGGCTACACCTTC,CASSQGTGNGYTF
NA,TRBV9,TRBJ2-5,NA,TGTGCCAGCAGCGTAGGGACAGCGCAAGAGACCCAGTACTTC,CASSVGTAQETQYF
many,TRBV27,TRBJ2-7,NA,TGTGCCAGCAGCGAAACAGGGTTTAGCTCCTACGAGCAGTACTTC,CASSETGFSSYEQYF
many,TRBV12-3/TRBV12-4,TRBJ2-7,NA,TGTGCCAGCAGTGGCTACTCGGATGAGCAGTACTTC,CASSGYSDEQYF
many,TRBV27,TRBJ2-7,NA,TGTGCCAGCAGTCCCTTCAAGTACAGGGCATCTGTCGAGCAGTACTTC,CASSPFKYRASVEQYF
NA,TRBV20-1,TRBJ2-7,NA,TGCAGTGCTAGTAGGGGGACCTTATACGAGCAGTACTTC,CSASRGTLYEQYF
NA,TRBV6-2/TRBV6-3,TRBJ2-7,TRBD1,TGTGCCAGCAGTTACAGACAGGGGTCCCCCTACGAGCAGTACTTC,CASSYRQGSPYEQYF
few,TRBV6-1,TRBJ2-3,NA,TGTGCCAGCATGAGAGGAGATACGCAGTATTTT,CASMRGDTQYF
few,TRBV5-6,TRBJ1-5,NA,TGTGCCAGCAGCTCGGGGGGGGTAGGGGATGATCAGCCCCAGCATTTT,CASSSGGVGDDQPQHF
NA,TRBV28,TRBJ1-5,NA,TGTGCCAGCAGTTTGAGCAGGGACTATCAGCCCCAGCATTTT,CASSLSRDYQPQHF
few,TRBV6-9,TRBJ1-1,TRBD1,TGTGCCAGCAGTTACCGCGGACAGGAGACTGAAGCTTTCTTT,CASSYRGQETEAFF
NA,TRBV30,TRBJ2-5,NA,TGTGCCTGGAAAGGAGGGCGCGTAGAGACCCAGTACTTC,CAWKGGRVETQYF
few,TRBV9,TRBJ2-7,TRBD2,TGTGCCAGCAGCGTAGATGGTAGCGGGATCCACGAGCAGTACTTC,CASSVDGSGIHEQYF
many,TRBV19,TRBJ2-7,TRBD1,TGTGCCAGTAGTATGACAGGGGTTCTCCCCTACGAGCAGTACTTC,CASSMTGVLPYEQYF
many,TRBV28,TRBJ1-3,TRBD1,TGTGCCAGCAGTTTATTCGACAGGGGGTCTGGAAACACCATATATTTT,CASSLFDRGSGNTIYF
NA,TRBV5-8,TRBJ2-7,NA,TGTGCCAGCAGCTCGCGACTACCTGTGTCAGGAGCCTCCTACGAGCAGTACTTC,CASSSRLPVSGASYEQYF
few,TRBV7-9,TRBJ1-1,TRBD1,TGTGCCAGCAGCTCCCCAGGGGGTAGGAACACTGAAGCTTTCTTT,CASSSPGGRNTEAFF
many,TRBV19,TRBJ1-2,TRBD1,TGTGCCAGTAGTTACCGTGATCGGACAGGAGATGGCTACACCTTC,CASSYRDRTGDGYTF
NA,TRBV20-1,TRBJ1-4,NA,TGCAGTGCTAGAGATTTCCGAAGGCCTAATGAAAAACTGTTTTTT,CSARDFRRPNEKLFF
many,TRBV28,TRBJ1-5,NA,TGTGCCAGCAGTCCTACCGGGACAAGTGATCAGCCCCAGCATTTT,CASSPTGTSDQPQHF
many,TRBV2,TRBJ1-1,TRBD1,TGTGCCAGCAGTACGGGACAGGGGGCGAGTACTGAAGCTTTCTTT,CASSTGQGASTEAFF
many,TRBV20-1,TRBJ2-7,NA,TGCAGTGCTAGAGATATGCACGAGCAGTACTTC,CSARDMHEQYF
many,TRBV28,TRBJ1-2,TRBD1,TGTGCCAGCAGTTTCAGGGGGCGGGTGTACTATGGCTACACCTTC,CASSFRGRVYYGYTF
NA,TRBV6-1,TRBJ2-2,NA,TGTGCCAGCGAGAGACAGGACCCACACACCGGGGAGCTGTTTTTT,CASERQDPHTGELFF
many,TRBV11-1,TRBJ1-1,NA,TGTGCCAGCAGCCCAGAGGGCGGGGGGTTACCCTGGACTGAAGCTTTCTTT,CASSPEGGGLPWTEAFF
many,TRBV12-3/TRBV12-4,TRBJ1-1,NA,TGTGCCAGCAGTTCGCCACAGAACACTGAAGCTTTCTTT,CASSSPQNTEAFF
NA,TRBV5-1,TRBJ1-1,NA,TGCGCCAGCAGCTTGAGACACAAAAGCGGCACTGAAGCTTTCTTT,CASSLRHKSGTEAFF
NA,TRBV7-2,TRBJ1-2,NA,TGTGCCAGCAGCTCAGCGTCCGGGACGGCGTTGGGCTACACCTTC,CASSSASGTALGYTF
few,TRBV20-1,TRBJ2-2,NA,TGCAGTGCCGGGACCCACCTGGCGAACACCGGGGAGCTGTTTTTT,CSAGTHLANTGELFF
NA,TRBV10-3,TRBJ1-6,TRBD1,TGTGCCATCAGTGAAGCGAGACAGGGGGATTCACCCCTCCACTTT,CAISEARQGDSPLHF
NA,TRBV7-9,TRBJ1-4,NA,TGTGCCAGCAGCTACGGCAGGTCAACTAATGAAAAACTGTTTTTT,CASSYGRSTNEKLFF
NA,TRBV5-1,TRBJ2-2,TRBD1,TGCGCCAGCAGCCCAACGGGGACAGGGGCGATCACCAGGGAGCTGTTTTTT,CASSPTGTGAITRELFF
many,TRBV6-1,TRBJ1-2,NA,TGTGCCAGCAGTGAAAGGCGAACGACTAACTATGGCTACACCTTC,CASSERRTTNYGYTF
NA,TRBV27,TRBJ1-5,TRBD1,TGTGCCAGCTGCAAGTGGGGACAGGATAGCAATCGGCCCCAGCATTTT,CASCKWGQDSNRPQHF
NA,TRBV30,TRBJ2-3,NA,TGTGCCTGGGGCTTATCCGATACGCAGTATTTT,CAWGLSDTQYF
many,TRBV7-8,TRBJ2-2,NA,TGTGCCAGCAGCTTAGGTTCGGGGGCAACGAACACCGGGGAGCTGTTTTTT,CASSLGSGATNTGELFF
NA,TRBV7-3,TRBJ2-2,NA,TGTGCCAGCAGTAAACAGGCACCGACCGGGGAGCTGTTTTTT,CASSKQAPTGELFF
few,TRBV27,TRBJ1-4,TRBD1,TGTGCCAGCAGTCCTCGACAGGGTGGGAATGAAAAACTGTTTTTT,CASSPRQGGNEKLFF
many,TRBV20-1,TRBJ2-1,NA,TGCAGTGCTAGACGAGCGGAAGCCTACAATGAGCAGTTCTTC,CSARRAEAYNEQFF
many,TRBV28,TRBJ2-7,TRBD2,TGTGCCAGCAGGCCAGCGGGGGGAAATGAGCAGTACTTC,CASRPAGGNEQYF
NA,TRBV19,TRBJ2-4,NA,TGTGCCAGTATGGGGGGACAGTTCCCGGCCAAAAACATTCAGTACTTC,CASMGGQFPAKNIQYF
NA,TRBV7-3,TRBJ1-4,NA,TGTGCCAGCAGCTCAAGCGGACGTGAAAAACTGTTTTTT,CASSSSGREKLFF
NA,TRBV27,TRBJ2-1,NA,TGTGCCAGCAGTTTTGGGACCCTGGGGAATGAGCAGTTCTTC,CASSFGTLGNEQFF
NA,TRBV30,TRBJ2-7,TRBD2,TGTACCTGGGGCGACTTGACTAGCCAGCAGTACTTC,CTWGDLTSQQYF
many,TRBV2,TRBJ2-7,TRBD1,TGTGCCAGCAGTGAAGCCCCGGGACAGATATACGAGCAGTACTTC,CASSEAPGQIYEQYF
NA,TRBV4-2,TRBJ1-1,NA,TGTGCCAGCAGCCCCGGACGGCCGAACACTGAAGCTTTCTTT,CASSPGRPNTEAFF
NA,TRBV4-1,TRBJ1-3,NA,TGCGCCAGCAGCCGAAACGAGAGGTCCTCTGGAAACACCATATATTTT,CASSRNERSSGNTIYF
NA,TRBV19,TRBJ2-1,TRBD2,TGTGCCAGTAGCATCACTAGCGGGAGGCACAATGAGCAGTTCTTC,CASSITSGRHNEQFF
many,TRBV12-3/TRBV12-4,TRBJ1-2,NA,TGTGCCAGCAGCCCGGGAGGTGGCTACACCTTC,CASSPGGGYTF
few,TRBV25-1,TRBJ1-2,NA,TGTGCCAGCAGTGAAACAGGTCCTGCCTTGGGGGGCTACACCTTC,CASSETGPALGGYTF
few,TRBV7-6,TRBJ2-7,TRBD2,TGTGCCAGCAGCCCCGTTGCGGGAGAAGAACAGTACTTC,CASSPVAGEEQYF
NA,TRBV24-1,TRBJ1-5,NA,TGTGCCACCAGTGAGTCTCGAGGGCCCCAGCATTTT,CATSESRGPQHF
many,TRBV18,TRBJ2-7,TRBD2,TGTGCCAGCTCACCCCGTGAAGGTAGCGGGAACGAGCAGTACTTC,CASSPREGSGNEQYF
few,TRBV5-1,TRBJ2-7,NA,TGCGCCAGCAGCTTGTCCCCAGGGGGGACCTACGAGCAGTACTTC,CASSLSPGGTYEQYF